Each of the 30 T cell receptor beta chains below was sequenced from the same sample in a study of human T cells and chemical hapten exposure. Regarding time point: patch test 1, 2 weeks after DPC sensitization. Treatment described: therapeutic diphenylcyclopropenone sensitization with weekly scalp DPC. Blood, whole and unfractionated, served as the source for total RNA extraction. MiXCR, applied by TCRdb to the RACE reads, yields one record per CDR3 protein. The repertoire consists of approximately 41,000 distinct CDR3 sequences, with 3% to 4.5% occurring once and the leading ten covering about a quarter. Sequencing used whole blood, obtained in connection with sensitization to the hapten diphenylcyclopropenone (DPC). These receptors originate from a man between 45 and 60 years old with alopecia areata. Some clones in this sample may be carry-over from other donors' samples.

Ten or more counts support this clonotype. The chain links TRBV19 to TRBJ1-4; tentatively, D is TRBD1 (6 bases). The CDR3 is 15 residues long. The ends were cut back, 1 base at V and 7 bases at J, with 13 bases in the middle. Germline loops: CDR1 LNHDA, CDR2 SQIVND (reference sequence). CDR3 loop: CASSIGGGLAEKLFF. In DNA, the CDR3 is TGTGCCAGTAGTATAGGCGGGGGGCTCGCTGAAAAACTGTTTTTT.

In this sample, this clonotype turned up many times. The rearrangement uses TRBV6-2 or TRBV6-3 and TRBJ2-1, with D possibly matching TRBD2 (5 bases). Trimming took 7 bases from V and 10 from J, leaving 17 bases between them. The CDR3 covers 13 residues. Looked up from germline, CDR1 is MNHEY and CDR2 is SVGEGT. The chain's CDR3 is CASTNGLSVEQFF. CDR3 DNA: TGTGCCAGCACCAATGGACTCTCCGTAGAGCAGTTCTTC.

The J gene is TRBJ2-5, the V gene TRBV27; a possible D gene is TRBD1 (6 bases). This CDR3 is 14 amino acids long. Germline values: CDR1 MNHEY, CDR2 SMNVEV (reference sequence). V was pared by 3 bases and J by 1 base, with 9 bases between. The CDR3 here is CASSFNRVQETQYF. Here the CDR3 DNA reads TGTGCCAGCAGTTTTAACAGGGTCCAAGAGACCCAGTACTTC.

This clonotype was counted ten times or more. The junction departs from germline at one end; a sequencing error may be responsible. The chain employs TRBV27 and TRBJ2-1; unclear D gene. This CDR3 spans 12 amino acids. Germline V gene sequence: CDR1 MNHEY, CDR2 SMNVEV (reference sequence). DNA for the CDR3: TGTGCCAGCAGTTTATCCATCCCACGCTTGATCTTC. Protein: CASSLSIPRLIF.

At least ten counts were recorded for this clonotype. The J gene is TRBJ2-3, the V gene TRBV24-1; D may be TRBD1 (6 bases). Germline V gene data show CDR1 as KGHDR and CDR2 as SFDVKD. The CDR3 contains 14 residues. Trimming stripped 4 bases from V and 2 bases from J, with 9 bases between. CDR3 sequence: CATSETGFTDTQYF. CDR3 DNA: TGTGCCACCAGTGAGACAGGTTTCACAGATACGCAGTATTTT.

This clonotype was counted ten times or more. The chain is built from TRBV10-2 and TRBJ2-1; 11 bases agree with TRBD2. This CDR3 spans 15 amino acids. V dropped 8 bases and J dropped 6; count of bases not matched to a gene: 9. Germline V gene sequence: CDR1 WSHSY, CDR2 SAAADI. The CDR3 loop is CASQNSGRDGNEQFF. CDR3 sequence (DNA): TGCGCCAGCCAAAATAGCGGGAGGGATGGCAATGAGCAGTTCTTC.

This clonotype was counted ten times or more. The genes are TRBV12-3 or TRBV12-4 and TRBJ1-1, with TRBD1 identical over 7 bases. J was trimmed by 3 bases and V by 4 bases; bases with no gene match: 5. The CDR3 totals 14 residues. The CDR3: CASSYTGEYTEAFF. In DNA, the CDR3 is TGTGCCAGCAGTTATACAGGGGAATACACTGAAGCTTTCTTT.

This clonotype was seen repeatedly, ten times or more. This rearrangement joins TRBV11-1 to TRBJ2-7, with D tentatively TRBD1 or TRBD2 (5 bases each). This CDR3 has 15 amino acids. Trimming shortened V by 1 base and J by 3 bases, and 13 bases separated the two germline ends. Germline values: CDR1 SGHAT, CDR2 FQDESV (reference sequence). CDR3 region: CASSLGGLADYEQYF. The CDR3 region has the DNA TGTGCCAGCAGCTTAGGGGGCCTAGCCGACTACGAGCAGTACTTC.

In regard to this clonotype: One end of the junction varies from germline; a read error may be responsible. This rearrangement joins TRBV3-1 to TRBJ1-1; D not resolved. Germline assignment: CDR1 LGHDT and CDR2 YNNKEL (reference sequence). This CDR3 contains 15 residues. Here the CDR3 reads CASSPNAGGRTGAFF. CDR3 DNA sequence: TGTGCCAGCAGCCCTAATGCTGGCGGGCGGACTGGAGCTTTCTTT.

This clonotype was observed at least ten times. The rearrangement links TRBV24-1 to TRBJ2-1; D unresolved. CDR1 and CDR2 from the germline V gene are KGHDR and SFDVKD. The V end was cut by 4 bases, the J end by 1 base, with 10 bases between. The CDR3 is made up of 15 amino acids. Written as DNA, the CDR3 is TGTGCCACCAGTGAGGGCTCAGCTTCCTACAATGAGCAGTTCTTC. Encoded protein: CATSEGSASYNEQFF.

This clonotype was counted many times. The rearrangement links TRBV29-1 to TRBJ1-1; D gene ambiguous. Trimming left V 8 bases short and J 8 bases short, with 15 bases between. Germline CDR1 and CDR2: SQVTM and ANQGSEA. This CDR3 contains 11 residues. CDR3: CSCSGGGEAFF. The CDR3 nucleotides are TGCAGCTGTTCAGGAGGAGGGGAAGCTTTCTTT.

Many counts were recorded for this clonotype. The gene calls are TRBV2 and TRBJ2-3; 8 positions match TRBD1. With 5 bases clipped from V and 0 bases from J, the junction kept 4 bases outside the gene matches. The CDR3 has 15 amino acids. Germline CDR1 is SNHLY and CDR2 is FYNNEI. The CDR3 sequence: CASSYGQGSTDTQYF. CDR3 nucleotides: TGTGCCAGCAGTTACGGACAGGGTAGCACAGATACGCAGTATTTT.

This clonotype was seen ten or more times. The V gene is TRBV5-1, the J gene TRBJ1-5; weak D call: TRBD1 (5 bases). Trimming removed 4 bases from V and 4 bases from J, with 15 bases in between. Germline CDR1 and CDR2: SGHRS and YFSETQ. CDR3 length equals 15 residues. The CDR3 nucleotides read TGCGCCAGCAGCCCAGCCGGGACCTCAAATCAGCCCCAGCATTTT. Translated, it gives CASSPAGTSNQPQHF. The full variable domain, completed using reference TRBV5-1 and TRBJ1-5, is KAGVTQTPRYLIKTRGQQVTLSCSPISGHRSVSWYQQTPGQGLQFLFEYFSETQRNKGNFPGRFSGRQFSNSRSEMNVSTLELGDSALYLCASSPAGTSNQPQHFGDGTRLSIL.

This clonotype was detected ten times or more. This chain joins TRBV6-1 and TRBJ2-5; D is perhaps TRBD2 (5 bases). This CDR3 has 13 residues. V lost 6 bases and J 3 bases, leaving 11 bases between the germline ends. Germline V gives CDR1 MNHNS, CDR2 SASEGT. The CDR3 loop reads CASSRGSEETQYF. The CDR3 DNA reads TGTGCCAGCAGCCGGGGTTCGGAAGAGACCCAGTACTTC.

Ten or more counts support this clonotype. The gene calls are TRBV12-3 or TRBV12-4 and TRBJ1-1, with D hard to call. The length of the CDR3 is 15 residues. Trimming cost V 1 base and J 1 base, with 10 bases left between them. CDR3 region: CASSLGNRRNTEAFF. CDR3 DNA: TGTGCCAGCAGTTTAGGGAATCGGAGGAACACTGAAGCTTTCTTT.

A few counts support this clonotype. The V and J genes are TRBV5-5 and TRBJ1-1, with D perhaps TRBD1 (6 bases). The CDR3 totals 15 residues. CDR1 SGHKS and CDR2 YYEKEE come from the germline V gene (reference sequence). V lost 0 bases, J lost 1 base, and 10 bases lay in between. The CDR3: CASSLVGTPNTEAFF. CDR3 nucleotide sequence: TGTGCCAGCAGCTTGGTGGGGACACCGAACACTGAAGCTTTCTTT.

This clonotype was recorded at least ten times. For the CDR3, the DNA is TGCGCCAGCAGCTCATGGGGGGGTTCGAACATTCAGTACTTC. This sequence encodes CASSSWGGSNIQYF. The V call is TRBV4-1, the J call TRBJ2-4; 7 bases match TRBD2. The CDR3 covers 14 residues. The V and J ends lost 5 bases and 7 bases, in that order; junction bases with no gene match: 8. CDR1 MGHRA and CDR2 YSYEKL come from the germline V gene.

The chain is built from TRBV4-1 and TRBJ2-4; TRBD2 matches at 9 bases. V lost 3 bases, J lost 0 bases, and 6 bases stayed unmatched. Germline lookup yields CDR1 MGHRA and CDR2 YSYEKL. This CDR3 has 17 residues. The CDR3 DNA reads as TGCGCCAGCAGCCAGGAGGCGGGGGGGCGAGCCAAAAACATTCAGTACTTC. It is translated as CASSQEAGGRAKNIQYF.

This clonotype was seen more than once but under ten times. V is TRBV9 and J is TRBJ2-2; no reliable D call. CDR3 length: 15 amino acids. The V end was cut by 0 bases, the J end by 4 bases, with 10 bases between. Germline loops: CDR1 SGDLS, CDR2 YYNGEE. The CDR3 nucleotides are TGTGCCAGCAGCGTAGAAGTGACAAGCACCGGGGAGCTGTTTTTT. Residues: CASSVEVTSTGELFF.

The chain combines TRBV6-5 with TRBJ2-7; the D gene is possibly TRBD1 (6 bases). V dropped 7 bases and J dropped 1 base, with 17 bases sitting between them. The CDR3 covers 15 residues. Per the germline V gene, CDR1 is MNHEY and CDR2 is SVGAGI. The CDR3 nucleotides are TGTGCCAGCACCCAGTACAGGGACCTATCCTACGAGCAGTACTTC. This encodes CASTQYRDLSYEQYF.

At least ten counts were recorded for this clonotype. The chain has TRBV20-1 and TRBJ2-7; the D gene is possibly TRBD1 (6 bases). The CDR3 loop spans 15 amino acids. Germline V gene sequence: CDR1 DFQATT, CDR2 SNEGSKA (reference sequence). The V gene lost 3 bases and the J gene lost 2 bases, with 17 bases spanning the gap. CDR3 DNA: TGCAGTGCTAGTGAGCAGGGGATGTACCCCTACGAGCAGTACTTC. Translation: CSASEQGMYPYEQYF.

This clonotype has a count of ten or more. The V call is TRBV10-3, the J call TRBJ1-5, with TRBD1 matching over 7 bases. With 10 bases clipped from V and 0 bases from J, the junction kept 6 bases outside the gene matches. This CDR3 comprises 14 residues. The germline V gene encodes CDR1 ENHRY and CDR2 SYGVKD. The CDR3 region is CATWDSYSNQPQHF. The CDR3 bases are TGTGCCACCTGGGACAGCTATAGCAATCAGCCCCAGCATTTT.

This clonotype was counted ten times or more. Sequence at one end of the junction differs from germline and may be a read error. The DNA for the CDR3 is TGTGCCAGCAGCGTAGAACCCTCCGACAATGAGCAGTTCTTC. Protein sequence: CASSVEPSDNEQFF. The rearrangement uses TRBV9 and TRBJ2-1; D gene uncertain. Looked up from germline, CDR1 is SGDLS and CDR2 is YYNGEE. The CDR3 totals 14 residues.

This clonotype was detected ten times or more. The chain carries TRBV10-3 and TRBJ1-6; 9 nucleotides align to TRBD1. The CDR3 extends over 14 amino acids. CDR1 ENHRY and CDR2 SYGVKD come from the germline V gene. With 10 bases clipped from V and 5 bases from J, the junction kept 6 bases outside the gene matches. The CDR3 region is CATRRQGDNSPLHF. CDR3 DNA: TGTGCCACCCGTCGACAGGGGGATAATTCACCCCTCCACTTT.

Concerning this clonotype itself: A much larger clone differs by one base, so this may be a read error. The chain links TRBV27 to TRBJ2-7; 10 bases map to TRBD1. The CDR3 runs to 15 residues. Germline assignment: CDR1 MNHEY and CDR2 SMNVEV (reference sequence). The CDR3 is CASSLGRTGGYEQSF. CDR3 nucleotide sequence: TGTGCCAGCAGTTTAGGTAGGACAGGGGGTTACGAGCAGTCCTTC.

This clonotype was counted at least ten times. The rearrangement links TRBV18 to TRBJ2-3; 14 positions match TRBD2. The CDR3 totals 18 residues. Germline V gene sequence: CDR1 KGHSH, CDR2 LQKENI. The V segment lost 4 bases and the J segment 0 bases; nucleotides outside the gene matches: 6. The CDR3 DNA reads TGTGCCAGCTCACGGGGACTAGCGGGAGCGGGCAGCACAGATACGCAGTATTTT. This codes for CASSRGLAGAGSTDTQYF.

In its sample, this clonotype was seen many times. The chain uses TRBV10-3 and TRBJ1-5, with 10 bases fitting TRBD1. The CDR3 has 16 amino acids. Trimming cost V 6 bases and J 2 bases; bases outside gene matches: 7. Germline lookup yields CDR1 ENHRY and CDR2 SYGVKD. CDR3 protein: CAIRGQGNGGNQPQHF. CDR3 nucleotides: TGTGCCATCAGGGGACAGGGGAATGGGGGCAATCAGCCCCAGCATTTT.

A remark on this clonotype: This could be a read error, since a much larger clone is one nucleotide away. The chain uses TRBV3-1 and TRBJ2-1; D gene unclear. The germline V gene has CDR1 LGHDT and CDR2 YNNKEL (reference sequence). The CDR3 loop spans 11 amino acids. Trimming cost V 4 bases and J 6 bases, with 4 bases left between them. The CDR3 sequence: CASSPGNEQFF. CDR3 bases: TGTGCCAGCAGCCCGGGCAATGAGCAGTTCTTC.

This clonotype was seen ten or more times. J is TRBJ2-7 and V is TRBV6-2 or TRBV6-3; D perhaps matches TRBD2 (6 bases). The CDR3 is 13 amino acids. The V end lost 0 bases, the J end lost 6 bases, and 9 bases lay between the germline ends. CDR1 is MNHEY, CDR2 SVGEGT, per germline. The CDR3 loop reads CASSYSSGVEQYF. CDR3 DNA sequence: TGTGCCAGCAGTTACTCCTCGGGGGTCGAGCAGTACTTC.

This clonotype showed up many times. V is TRBV10-2 and J is TRBJ1-4; 8 bases map to TRBD1. Germline CDR1 reads WSHSY; CDR2 reads SAAADI. The CDR3 sequence is 14 residues long. Losses at the gene ends were 2 bases for V and 4 bases for J; bases not matched to a gene: 0. This CDR3 reads CASSEDRGNEKLFF. The CDR3 nucleotides are TGCGCCAGCAGTGAGGACAGGGGTAATGAAAAACTGTTTTTT.